The next 32 T cell receptor beta chains were all read from a single sample in a study of T-cell reconstitution after alpha-beta-depleted transplantation in children. Unique molecular identifiers were used to barcode this TCRbeta library. TCRdb processed the PCR reads anew with MiXCR; each CDR3 protein has one entry. The sample comprises about 400,000 distinct CDR3 sequences, roughly 15% of which are singletons, and around 28% rests with the top ten. This specimen consisted of PBMCs, mostly from graft donor cells, obtained 360 days after TCRalphabeta/CD19-depleted stem cell transplant. These receptors were obtained from a boy under two years old who had a stem cell transplant for Wiskott-Aldrich syndrome, so the T cells may come from the graft donor.

This chain joins TRBV4-1 and TRBJ2-2; a weak D match, TRBD2 (5 bases). The CDR3 sequence is 17 residues long. Per the germline V gene, CDR1 is MGHRA and CDR2 is YSYEKL. The V end was cut by 0 bases, the J end by 4 bases, with 15 bases between. The CDR3 coding sequence is TGCGCCAGCAGCCAAGAGGGCGGACTTTGGGCCACCGGGGAGCTGTTTTTT. It is translated as CASSQEGGLWATGELFF.

The V and J genes are TRBV5-1 and TRBJ2-1, with 9 nucleotides matching TRBD2. The CDR3 covers 18 residues. Germline loops: CDR1 SGHRS, CDR2 YFSETQ. The V and J ends lost 3 bases and 10 bases, in that order; junction bases with no gene match: 20. CDR3 sequence (DNA): TGCGCCAGCAGCTCCCGCGAGACCTCTCTAGCGGGGTTTCGAGAGCAGTTCTTC. Its translation is CASSSRETSLAGFREQFF.

This clonotype showed up just a few times. J is TRBJ2-3 and V is TRBV7-9; weak D call: TRBD2 (5 bases). Per germline, CDR1 SEHNR and CDR2 FQNEAQ (reference sequence). The V end was cut by 1 base, the J end by 4 bases, with 9 bases between. The CDR3 is 14 amino acids. CDR3 DNA: TGTGCCAGCAGCTTAGGCGGTAGCGCAGATACGCAGTATTTT. Protein: CASSLGGSADTQYF.

Many counts were recorded for this clonotype. The chain recombines TRBV5-1 with TRBJ2-7; a weak D match, TRBD1 (5 bases). The ends were cut back, 4 bases at V and 7 bases at J, with 21 bases in the middle. The CDR3 loop spans 15 amino acids. Germline values: CDR1 SGHRS, CDR2 YFSETQ. CDR3 coding DNA: TGCGCCAGCAGCCCGGACCAGGGAAAAGTGTCTGAGCAGTACTTC. Translation gives CASSPDQGKVSEQYF.

The chain couples TRBV6-1 to TRBJ2-7, with 12 bases matching TRBD1. Unmatched junction bases numbered 7, after V lost 7 bases and J lost 6 bases. Germline V lookup: CDR1 MNHNS, CDR2 SASEGT. The CDR3 has 14 amino acids. CDR3 nucleotide sequence: TGTGCCAGCAAAAAACCGGGACAGGGGGCCGAGCAGTACTTC. Translated: CASKKPGQGAEQYF.

The chain couples TRBV7-9 to TRBJ2-5; no definite D call. The germline V gene has CDR1 SEHNR and CDR2 FQNEAQ (reference sequence). With 5 bases removed from V and 0 bases from J, the gap between germline ends came to 10 bases. The CDR3 is made up of 14 amino acids. The DNA for the CDR3 is TGTGCCAGCAGCCCAGGAGCGTACCAAGAGACCCAGTACTTC. Translation: CASSPGAYQETQYF. The full variable domain, completed using reference TRBV7-9 and TRBJ2-5, is DTGVSQNPRHKITKRGQNVTFRCDPISEHNRLYWYRQTLGQGPEFLTYFQNEAQLEKSRLLSDRFSAERPKGSFSTLEIQRTEQGDSAMYLCASSPGAYQETQYFGPGTRLLVL.

V and J are TRBV5-1 and TRBJ2-1; the match to TRBD2 covers 11 bases. Unmatched junction bases numbered 6, after V lost 4 bases and J lost 0 bases. The germline CDR1 and CDR2 sequences are SGHRS and YFSETQ. The CDR3 spans 17 residues. CDR3 nucleotides: TGCGCCAGCAGCATACTAGCGGGAGCCCTCTCCTACAATGAGCAGTTCTTC. Amino acids: CASSILAGALSYNEQFF.

This clonotype was seen only a few times. The chain employs TRBV19 and TRBJ1-5; weak D call: TRBD1 (5 bases). This CDR3 comprises 13 residues. Germline-derived CDR1 and CDR2 are LNHDA and SQIVND (reference sequence). V was cut by 4 bases and J by 9 bases, with 13 bases left in between. The CDR3 sequence: CASSTAGRRPQHF. The CDR3 region has the DNA TGTGCCAGTAGTACGGCAGGGAGGCGGCCCCAGCATTTT.

This clonotype showed up just a few times. V is TRBV20-1 and J is TRBJ2-7; 7 bases fit TRBD2. From germline, CDR1 is DFQATT and CDR2 SNEGSKA (reference sequence). The CDR3 is 12 residues long. Unmatched junction bases numbered 3, after V lost 4 bases and J lost 3 bases. CDR3 residues: CSATSGGYEQYF. The CDR3 nucleotides read TGCAGTGCTACCTCGGGGGGCTACGAGCAGTACTTC.

Only a few counts were recorded for this clonotype. The chain has TRBV12-3 or TRBV12-4 and TRBJ2-1; D may be TRBD1 (6 bases). This CDR3 has 15 residues. The V end was cut by 8 bases, the J end by 4 bases, with 18 bases between. This CDR3 reads CASGQIHLRYNEQFF. The CDR3 DNA sequence: TGTGCCAGCGGACAGATCCATCTCAGATACAATGAGCAGTTCTTC.

V gene TRBV4-3 combines with J gene TRBJ2-1, with TRBD2 matching 10 bases. Germline V lookup: CDR1 LGHNA, CDR2 YSLEER. This CDR3 spans 18 amino acids. J gave up 3 bases and V 1 base, and 9 bases lay outside the gene matches. This CDR3 is CASSQGASGSSVYNEQFF. In DNA, the CDR3 is TGCGCCAGCAGCCAAGGGGCTAGCGGGAGTTCCGTCTACAATGAGCAGTTCTTC.

This clonotype turned up a few times. The chain couples TRBV10-3 to TRBJ2-2, with 10 bases fitting TRBD1. The CDR3 is 18 amino acids. V lost 6 bases, J lost 5 bases, and 15 bases stayed unmatched. The germline gives CDR1 ENHRY, CDR2 SYGVKD. For the CDR3, the DNA is TGTGCCATCAGAGGGACAGGGGCTCACGGCGCGGGTACCGGGGAGCTGTTTTTT. Amino acids: CAIRGTGAHGAGTGELFF.

The chain couples TRBV4-3 to TRBJ2-1; 12 bases align to TRBD2. The CDR3 is made up of 19 amino acids. Unmatched junction bases numbered 17, after V lost 2 bases and J lost 9 bases. The germline V gene has CDR1 LGHNA and CDR2 YSLEER. The CDR3 bases are TGCGCCAGCAGCCAACGTGATGGGGGGTCTAGCGGGAGGGCCTTTGAGCAGTTCTTC. Translating it yields CASSQRDGGSSGRAFEQFF.

The CDR3 nucleotides read TGTGCCAGCAGTCCGCGGACAGGGGTCTACACCGGGGAGCTGTTTTTT. This encodes CASSPRTGVYTGELFF. J is TRBJ2-2 and V is TRBV25-1; TRBD1 matches at 9 bases. V was pared by 5 bases and J by 3 bases, with 7 bases of the junction left unmatched. This CDR3 comprises 16 residues. From germline, CDR1 is MGHDK and CDR2 SYGVNS.

J is TRBJ2-5 and V is TRBV7-9; 8 positions match TRBD1. The CDR3 is 14 amino acids. Germline V gene lookup returns CDR1 SEHNR and CDR2 FQNEAQ (reference sequence). The V and J ends lost 5 bases and 4 bases, in that order; junction bases with no gene match: 6. CDR3: CASSPPGQAETQYF. CDR3 nucleotides: TGTGCCAGCAGCCCACCGGGACAGGCAGAGACCCAGTACTTC. Drawing the rest from reference TRBV7-9 and TRBJ2-5, the complete variable domain is DTGVSQNPRHKITKRGQNVTFRCDPISEHNRLYWYRQTLGQGPEFLTYFQNEAQLEKSRLLSDRFSAERPKGSFSTLEIQRTEQGDSAMYLCASSPPGQAETQYFGPGTRLLVL.

This clonotype turned up a few times. This chain connects TRBV11-2 to TRBJ2-2; 10 bases are shared with TRBD2. This CDR3 contains 18 residues. CDR1 and CDR2 (germline): SGHAT, FQNNGV. After removal of 5 bases from V and 3 bases from J, the junction contained 12 bases not matched to a gene. The CDR3, as DNA: TGTGCCAGCAGCCCTATTAGAGGGACTAGCGACTACACCGGGGAGCTGTTTTTT. Amino acid sequence: CASSPIRGTSDYTGELFF.

The genes are TRBV18 and TRBJ2-7, with 8 bases aligning to TRBD2. This CDR3 has 15 amino acids. Germline V gives CDR1 KGHSH, CDR2 LQKENI. Trimming at V came to 3 bases and at J to 1 base, leaving 5 bases not matched to a gene. The CDR3 DNA reads as TGTGCCAGCTCACCCAAATTAGCGGGATCCTACGAGCAGTACTTC. It yields the protein CASSPKLAGSYEQYF.

This clonotype has a handful of counts. This chain links TRBV28 with TRBJ1-6, with a weak D call TRBD1 (6 bases). V lost 3 bases to trimming and J lost 10 bases, with 13 bases between them. The length of the CDR3 is 14 residues. Germline CDR1 MDHEN, CDR2 SYDVKM. The CDR3 region has the DNA TGTGCCAGCAGTTTTCAGGGGTTCAGGTCACCCCTCCACTTT. It codes for CASSFQGFRSPLHF.

This clonotype came up a few times. The chain couples TRBV4-1 to TRBJ2-3; 8 positions agree with TRBD1. This CDR3 has 15 amino acids. Germline lookup yields CDR1 MGHRA and CDR2 YSYEKL. V shed 4 bases and J 3 bases; nucleotides not matched to a gene: 6. The CDR3 region has the DNA TGCGCCAGCAGCCGTCAGGGGGCAGAGACAGATACGCAGTATTTT. It is translated as CASSRQGAETDTQYF.

The chain employs TRBV12-3 or TRBV12-4 and TRBJ2-7; possible D gene TRBD2, 5 bases. This CDR3 has 11 residues. For the CDR3, the DNA is TGTGCAAGCGGAAGGAAGGACGAGCAGTACTTC. This translates into CASGRKDEQYF.

The chain recombines TRBV20-1 with TRBJ2-3, with D uncertain. V lost 2 bases, J lost 6 bases, and 6 bases lay in between. The CDR3 length is 11 residues. Germline lookup yields CDR1 DFQATT and CDR2 SNEGSKA (reference sequence). The CDR3 DNA sequence: TGCAGTGCTAGATACCGGGATACGCAGTATTTT. Translating gives CSARYRDTQYF.

The chain joins TRBV10-3 to TRBJ2-5, with 10 nucleotides matching TRBD2. The CDR3 runs 13 residues. Germline-derived CDR1 and CDR2 are ENHRY and SYGVKD. V lost 6 bases to trimming and J lost 7 bases; unmatched junction nucleotides: 5. CDR3 nucleotides: TGTGCCATCAGGAGCGGGGGGGGAGGGACCCAGTACTTC. Translated, it gives CAIRSGGGGTQYF.

V usage is TRBV12-3 or TRBV12-4 and J usage is TRBJ1-5, with 7 positions matching TRBD1. V dropped 3 bases and J dropped 4; count of bases not matched to a gene: 6. The CDR3 covers 15 residues. The CDR3 nucleotides are TGTGCCAGCAGTTTTAGACAGGGTGGAAATCAGCCCCAGCATTTT. It is translated as CASSFRQGGNQPQHF.

This clonotype has a handful of counts. The chain recombines TRBV7-8 with TRBJ2-5, with D possibly being TRBD1 or TRBD2 (6 bases each). With 6 bases removed from V and 7 bases from J, the gap between germline ends came to 18 bases. This CDR3 contains 14 residues. Germline V gene data show CDR1 as SGHVS and CDR2 as FQNEAQ. The CDR3 DNA is TGTGCCAGCAGTCGCGAGGGGGGATGGGGGACCCAGTACTTC. Its translation is CASSREGGWGTQYF.

This rearrangement joins TRBV7-2 to TRBJ2-7; 10 nucleotides align to TRBD2. The V gene end was trimmed by 5 bases and the J gene end by 4 bases; junction bases not matched to a gene: 5. CDR1 is SGHTA, CDR2 FQGNSA, per germline. The CDR3 consists of 14 residues. CDR3: CASSAGLASYEQYF. Written as DNA, the CDR3 is TGTGCCAGCAGCGCGGGACTAGCGAGTTACGAGCAGTACTTC.

This clonotype was seen more than once but under ten times. V usage is TRBV20-1 and J usage is TRBJ1-1; D is possibly TRBD1 (6 bases). The V end lost 5 bases, the J end lost 10 bases, and 17 bases lay between the germline ends. CDR3 length: 12 residues. In germline, CDR1 is DFQATT, CDR2 SNEGSKA (reference sequence). The DNA of the CDR3 is TGCAGTGCTGTACGCAGGGGCTCGGCAGCTTTCTTT. Its protein is CSAVRRGSAAFF.

This clonotype turned up a few times. V usage is TRBV18 and J usage is TRBJ2-2, with D perhaps matching TRBD1 (6 bases). The germline V and J ends were trimmed by 5 bases and 5 bases, with 15 bases remaining between them. From germline, CDR1 is KGHSH and CDR2 LQKENI. There are 15 residues in the CDR3. The CDR3 DNA reads TGTGCCAGCTCAACCTACAGGGAGTTGACCGGGGAGCTGTTTTTT. Translation gives CASSTYRELTGELFF.

This clonotype was counted many times. The chain combines TRBV19 with TRBJ2-3; TRBD1 matches at 7 bases. Per the germline V gene, CDR1 is LNHDA and CDR2 is SQIVND (reference sequence). With V trimmed by 8 bases and J by 15 bases, 17 bases remained unmatched. The CDR3 is made up of 13 amino acids. The CDR3 protein is CASGDRPQIRLYF. The DNA of the CDR3 is TGTGCCAGTGGGGACAGACCACAGATACGGTTATATTTT.

The chain joins TRBV7-8 to TRBJ2-7; 7 nucleotides agree with TRBD1. Trimming took 3 bases from V and 4 from J; bases not matched to a gene: 18. CDR3 length: 18 residues. Germline V CDR1 and CDR2: SGHVS, FQNEAQ. CDR3 DNA sequence: TGTGCCAGCAGCTTTTTCGCCCGCTCCGGGACAGAACAATACGAGCAGTACTTC. Translated, it gives CASSFFARSGTEQYEQYF. The entire variable domain, with the rest obtained from reference TRBV7-8 and TRBJ2-7, is as follows: GAGVSQSPRYKVAKRGQDVALRCDPISGHVSLFWYQQALGQGPEFLTYFQNEAQLDKSGLPSDRFFAERPEGSVSTLKIQRTQQEDSAVYLCASSFFARSGTEQYEQYFGPGTRLTVT.

This clonotype has a count of ten or more. The chain links TRBV12-3 or TRBV12-4 to TRBJ2-5; 10 bases map to TRBD2. Unmatched junction bases numbered 2, after V lost 0 bases and J lost 7 bases. The CDR3 is 14 residues long. The CDR3 protein is CASSLAGLATTQYF. CDR3 coding DNA: TGTGCCAGCAGTTTAGCGGGACTAGCGACGACCCAGTACTTC.

This clonotype was observed a handful of times. A much bigger clone sits one base away, suggesting this may be a read error. This chain connects TRBV5-1 to TRBJ2-3; either TRBD1 or TRBD2 may fit D (6 bases each). Trimming left V 0 bases short and J 4 bases short, with 9 bases between. Germline-derived CDR1 and CDR2 are SGHRS and YFSETQ. This CDR3 contains 14 residues. The CDR3: CASSLARGADTQYF. As DNA, the CDR3 is TGCGCCAGCAGCTTGGCGAGGGGGGCAGATACGCAGTATTTT.

The chain combines TRBV28 with TRBJ2-4, with D possibly matching TRBD1 (5 bases). This CDR3 is 14 amino acids long. The V end lost 6 bases, the J end lost 1 base, and 10 bases lay between the germline ends. Germline lookup yields CDR1 MDHEN and CDR2 SYDVKM. CDR3 bases: TGTGCCAGCAGCCCCCCAGGGGCCAAAAACATTCAGTACTTC. Its translation: CASSPPGAKNIQYF.